These 10 T cell receptor beta chains were all obtained from the same sample, sequenced in a study of regulatory T cells in long-lasting Graves disease. Assembly of TCR beta libraries relied on iRepertoire HTBI primers together with Arm-PCR of CDR3 regions. A single record per CDR3 protein comes from TCRdb applying MiXCR to the multiplex PCR reads. The sample has hundreds of thousands of distinct CDR3 sequences; 30% are singletons. The time point: persistent/refractory GD, antithyroid drugs over 5 years with positive TRAb. After RNA was extracted from PBMCs, the TCR library was made from it. The sequenced sample was peripheral blood mononuclear cells (PBMCs), obtained when the disease was refractory, from a patient treated with antithyroid drugs. The receptors here all came from a female donor with Graves disease.

This sequence joins TRBV20-1 and TRBJ1-3; D is undetermined. The length of the CDR3 is 12 residues. V was trimmed by 6 bases and J by 2 bases, leaving 8 bases between them. Germline V gives CDR1 DFQATT, CDR2 SNEGSKA (reference sequence). CDR3 DNA: TGCAGTGCCGGCCCTGCTGGAAACACCATATATTTT. It is translated as CSAGPAGNTIYF.

The chain is built from TRBV5-1 and TRBJ2-7, with 9 bases identical to TRBD2. Germline trimming cut 3 bases from V and 4 bases from J; bases unmatched to any gene: 8. The CDR3 length is 15 residues. Germline CDR1 is SGHRS and CDR2 is YFSETQ. DNA of the CDR3: TGCGCCAGCAGCTCCTTAGCGGGAGCATTTTACGAGCAGTACTTC. This encodes CASSSLAGAFYEQYF.

In this sample, this clonotype turned up a few times. V usage is TRBV7-2 and J usage is TRBJ2-5, with a tentative D call TRBD1 (6 bases). The CDR3 has 18 amino acids. Germline CDR1 is SGHTA and CDR2 is FQGNSA. The V end lost 3 bases, the J end lost 1 base, and 21 bases lay between the germline ends. The CDR3 DNA is TGTGCCAGCAGCTTTGAGGGCCCTTCCGACAGGTTCCAAGAGACCCAGTACTTC. Its translation is CASSFEGPSDRFQETQYF.

This chain's CDR3 is CALGPGEGDQPQHF. CDR3 bases: TGTGCCCTCGGCCCAGGGGAGGGCGATCAGCCCCAGCATTTT. The chain links TRBV19 to TRBJ1-5, with a tentative D call TRBD1 (6 bases). Deletions cut 11 bases from V and 5 bases from J, with 19 bases between. CDR3 length equals 14 residues. Germline-derived CDR1 and CDR2 are LNHDA and SQIVND (reference sequence).

The table lists this clonotype with many counts. The DNA for the CDR3 is TGTGCCAGCAGTTCCAGGGTCCAGCCCCAGCATTTT. Translation: CASSSRVQPQHF. The V call is TRBV28, the J call TRBJ1-5; D perhaps matches TRBD1 (5 bases). The germline V and J ends were trimmed by 4 bases and 7 bases, with 8 bases remaining between them. Germline V CDR1 and CDR2: MDHEN, SYDVKM. The CDR3 loop spans 12 amino acids.

This clonotype was counted a few times. This chain links TRBV6-1 with TRBJ2-2, with 7 bases fitting TRBD1. Germline CDR1 is MNHNS and CDR2 is SASEGT. This CDR3 is built from 14 residues. Trimming at V came to 6 bases and at J to 4 bases, leaving 5 bases not matched to a gene. DNA of the CDR3: TGTGCCAGCAGGATAACAGGGGCCACCGGGGAGCTGTTTTTT. This gives the protein CASRITGATGELFF.

This chain joins TRBV5-1 and TRBJ1-5, with 8 positions matching TRBD1. CDR1 is SGHRS and CDR2 is YFSETQ in the germline V gene. V was clipped by 4 bases and J by 9 bases; unmatched bases: 9. The CDR3 has 14 residues. The DNA for the CDR3 is TGCGCCAGCAGCGTCACAGGGGGAGATCGGCCCCAGCATTTT. Translation gives CASSVTGGDRPQHF.

This clonotype showed up many times. The chain employs TRBV28 and TRBJ1-1; 10 bases agree with TRBD1. Trimming at V came to 6 bases and at J to 6 bases, leaving 10 bases not matched to a gene. This CDR3 contains 15 residues. Per germline, CDR1 MDHEN and CDR2 SYDVKM. The CDR3 DNA reads as TGTGCCAGCAGGACAGGGGGCGCGAAAACGGCTGAAGCTTTCTTT. The encoded protein is CASRTGGAKTAEAFF.

This chain joins TRBV10-3 and TRBJ2-7; TRBD1 aligns across 7 bases. This CDR3 region has 12 residues. Germline V gene lookup returns CDR1 ENHRY and CDR2 SYGVKD. V trimming: 6 bases; J trimming: 5 bases; junction bases outside the gene matches: 4. The CDR3 coding sequence is TGTGCCATCAGACACGACAGGGACGAGCAGTACTTC. As protein: CAIRHDRDEQYF.

This CDR3 is CASSIPLRQPQHF. For the CDR3, the DNA is TGTGCCAGTAGTATTCCATTAAGGCAGCCCCAGCATTTT. The chain joins TRBV19 to TRBJ1-5; no definite D call. The length of the CDR3 is 13 residues. V was clipped by 3 bases and J by 7 bases, with 10 bases between them. Germline V CDR1 and CDR2: LNHDA, SQIVND (reference sequence).